This T cell receptor beta chain comes out of a study of Ad26.COV2.S vaccination and SARS-CoV-2 variants. About the research overall: The trial was COV1001 and the donor's arm was Ad26.COV2.S.

The repertoire was sequenced with immunoSEQ multiplex PCR; TCRdb's copy has only in-frame clones and lacks some. The sample contains about 350,000 clones, 70% to 90% of which appear only once. Sample treatment: over 15 received Ad26.COV2.S at low or high dose, single or two shots; 5 received placebo; per-sample allocation not given. At day 63 after the first vaccine or placebo injection, samples were drawn. This clone was observed a handful of times. V was clipped by 9 bases and J by 0 bases, with 15 bases between them. This CDR3 spans 15 amino acids. Germline values: CDR1 LNHDA, CDR2 SQIVND (reference sequence).

Sequenced here: peripheral blood, sampled in a trial of Ad26.COV2.S vaccine versus placebo. The clonotype originates from a person between 18 and 59 years old who received the Ad26.COV2.S COVID-19 vaccine or a placebo. The chain recombines TRBV19 with TRBJ1-3; no definite D call. The CDR3 region has the DNA TGTGCCAGCAGGCCGGGATCCCTCTCTGGAAACACCATATATTTT. As protein: CASRPGSLSGNTIYF.